Included here is one T cell receptor beta chain sequence, with context. This sample is part of a study of early T cells in non-severe SARS-CoV-2 infection. Unique molecular identifiers tagged individual cDNA molecules. One entry per CDR3 protein results from TCRdb running MiXCR on the 5' RACE reads. The table includes tens of thousands of distinct CDR3 sequences, about a tenth detected once. The CDR3 loop spans 14 amino acids. The germline V gene has CDR1 ENHRY and CDR2 SYGVKD. Deletions cut 10 bases from V and 5 bases from J, with 17 bases between. The input for sequencing was whole blood, taken at baseline. This sequence was found in an adult who was a healthcare worker with PCR-confirmed SARS-CoV-2 infection or an uninfected control (not recorded which). V gene TRBV10-3 combines with J gene TRBJ1-4; a possible D gene is TRBD1 (5 bases). CDR3 loop: CATGGTRGNEKLFF. CDR3 nucleotide sequence: TGTGCCACCGGAGGGACCCGGGGCAATGAAAAACTGTTTTTT.